This T cell receptor beta chain stems from a study of T cells in Graves' hyperthyroidism and ophthalmopathy. Study summary: Peripheral blood collection took place at initial diagnosis, before any treatment.

Uncontrolled infections, other autoimmune diseases, pregnancy or lactation led to exclusion of patients. Per the germline V gene, CDR1 is SEHNR and CDR2 is FQNEAQ (reference sequence). V lost 5 bases, J lost 0 bases, and 12 bases lay in between. The CDR3 sequence is 15 residues long. Overall study findings and caveats: Blood also contained most expanded thyroid clonotypes above 0.001.

The CDR3 regions of TCR beta were amplified from RNA transcripts. TCR CDR3 underwent first-round RT-PCR with the HTBI primer set. TCRdb fed the multiplex PCR reads into MiXCR, producing one record per CDR3 protein. The profile shows fewer than 450,000 distinct CDR3 sequences, about a sixth of them singletons. This clonotype was observed many times. Its antigen is still unknown. This TCR came from a woman in her thirties with Graves' hyperthyroidism that later progressed to Graves' ophthalmopathy. The sequencing sample was made of blood. V gene TRBV7-9 combines with J gene TRBJ2-3, with D perhaps matching TRBD1 (6 bases). The CDR3 loop is CASSADRRSTDTQYF. CDR3 DNA: TGTGCCAGCAGCGCCGACAGGCGTAGCACAGATACGCAGTATTTT.